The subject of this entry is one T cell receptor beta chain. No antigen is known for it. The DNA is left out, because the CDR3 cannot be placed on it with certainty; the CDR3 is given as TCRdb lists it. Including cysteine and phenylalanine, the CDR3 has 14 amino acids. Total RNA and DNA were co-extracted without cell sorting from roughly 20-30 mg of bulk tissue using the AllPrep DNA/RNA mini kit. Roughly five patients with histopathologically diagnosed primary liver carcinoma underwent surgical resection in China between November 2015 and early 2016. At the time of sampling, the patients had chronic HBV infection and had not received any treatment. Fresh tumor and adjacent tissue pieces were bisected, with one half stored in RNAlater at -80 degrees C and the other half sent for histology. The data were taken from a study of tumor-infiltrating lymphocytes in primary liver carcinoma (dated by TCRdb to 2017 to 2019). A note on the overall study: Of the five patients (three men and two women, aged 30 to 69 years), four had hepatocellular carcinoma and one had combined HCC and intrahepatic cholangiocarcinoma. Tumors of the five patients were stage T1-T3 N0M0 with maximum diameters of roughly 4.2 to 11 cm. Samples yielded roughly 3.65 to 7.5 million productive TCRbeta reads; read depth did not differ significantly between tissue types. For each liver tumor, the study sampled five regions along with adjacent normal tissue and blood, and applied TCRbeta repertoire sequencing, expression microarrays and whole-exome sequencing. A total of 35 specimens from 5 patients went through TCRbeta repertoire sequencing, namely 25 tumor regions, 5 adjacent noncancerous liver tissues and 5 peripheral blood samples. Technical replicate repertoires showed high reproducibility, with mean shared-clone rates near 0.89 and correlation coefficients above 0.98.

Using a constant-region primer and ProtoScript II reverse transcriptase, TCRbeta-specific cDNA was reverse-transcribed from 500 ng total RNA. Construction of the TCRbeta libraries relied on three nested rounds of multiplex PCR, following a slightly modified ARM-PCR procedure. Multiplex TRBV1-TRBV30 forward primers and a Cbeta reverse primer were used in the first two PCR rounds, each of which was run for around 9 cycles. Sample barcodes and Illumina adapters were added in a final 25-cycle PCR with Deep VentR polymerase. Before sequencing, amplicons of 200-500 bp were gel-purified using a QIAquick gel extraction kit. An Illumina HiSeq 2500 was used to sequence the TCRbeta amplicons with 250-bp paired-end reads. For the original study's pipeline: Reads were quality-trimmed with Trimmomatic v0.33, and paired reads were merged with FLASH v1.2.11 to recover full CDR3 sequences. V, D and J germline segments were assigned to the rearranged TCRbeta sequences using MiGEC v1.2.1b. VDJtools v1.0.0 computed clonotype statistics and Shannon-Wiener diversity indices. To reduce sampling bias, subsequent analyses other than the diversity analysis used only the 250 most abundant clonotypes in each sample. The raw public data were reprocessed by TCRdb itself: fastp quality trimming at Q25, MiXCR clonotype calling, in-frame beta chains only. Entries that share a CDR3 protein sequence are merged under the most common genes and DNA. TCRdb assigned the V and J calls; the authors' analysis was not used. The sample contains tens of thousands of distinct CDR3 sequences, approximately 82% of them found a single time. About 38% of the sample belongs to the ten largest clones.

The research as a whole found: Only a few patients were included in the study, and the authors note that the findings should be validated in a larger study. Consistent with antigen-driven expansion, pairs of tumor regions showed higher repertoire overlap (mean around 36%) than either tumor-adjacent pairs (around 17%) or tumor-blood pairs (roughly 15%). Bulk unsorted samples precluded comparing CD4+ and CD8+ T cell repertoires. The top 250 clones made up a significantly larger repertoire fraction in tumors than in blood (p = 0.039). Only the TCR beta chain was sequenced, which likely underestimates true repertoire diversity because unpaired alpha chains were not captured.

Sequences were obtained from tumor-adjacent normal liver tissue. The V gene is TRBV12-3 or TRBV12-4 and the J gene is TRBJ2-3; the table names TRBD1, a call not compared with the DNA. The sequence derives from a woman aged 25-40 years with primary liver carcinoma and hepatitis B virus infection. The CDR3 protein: CARTWGGGTDMHYF.